The sequence of this TCR beta chain was determined in a study of graft-versus-host responses after intestinal transplantation. The wider study: Recipients received multivisceral, liver-intestinal, or isolated intestinal transplants. Every transplant recipient was induced with anti-thymocyte globulin, then maintained on tacrolimus and steroids for about 3 years.

General study findings and limits: In recipient marrow, GvH clones were found, and some appeared first in ileum or blood.

Notes on this clone: Its antigen is not identified.

The method was immunoSEQ multiplex PCR; TCRdb's version includes in-frame clones alone and lacks a portion of them. Of more than 65,000 clones listed, less than 95% are singletons. This receptor was obtained from a human donor who received an intestinal transplant. Sequenced here: unstimulated CD8+ T cells sorted from spleen or lymph node cells, sampled before intestinal transplant.

The CDR3 region is CASTPGTPNTEAFF. DNA for the CDR3: TGTGCCAGTACCCCAGGGACTCCGAACACTGAAGCTTTCTTT. V and J are TRBV19 and TRBJ1-1; TRBD1 might be the D (5 bases). The ends were cut back, 7 bases at V and 1 base at J, with 13 bases in the middle. This CDR3 is 14 amino acids long. CDR1 is LNHDA and CDR2 is SQIVND in the germline V gene (reference sequence). The whole variable domain, remainder taken from reference TRBV19 and TRBJ1-1, is DGGITQSPKYLFRKEGQNVTLSCEQNLNHDAMYWYRQDPGQGLRLIYYSQIVNDFQKGDIAEGYSVSREKKESFPLTVTSAQKNPTAFYLCASTPGTPNTEAFFGQGTRLTVV.